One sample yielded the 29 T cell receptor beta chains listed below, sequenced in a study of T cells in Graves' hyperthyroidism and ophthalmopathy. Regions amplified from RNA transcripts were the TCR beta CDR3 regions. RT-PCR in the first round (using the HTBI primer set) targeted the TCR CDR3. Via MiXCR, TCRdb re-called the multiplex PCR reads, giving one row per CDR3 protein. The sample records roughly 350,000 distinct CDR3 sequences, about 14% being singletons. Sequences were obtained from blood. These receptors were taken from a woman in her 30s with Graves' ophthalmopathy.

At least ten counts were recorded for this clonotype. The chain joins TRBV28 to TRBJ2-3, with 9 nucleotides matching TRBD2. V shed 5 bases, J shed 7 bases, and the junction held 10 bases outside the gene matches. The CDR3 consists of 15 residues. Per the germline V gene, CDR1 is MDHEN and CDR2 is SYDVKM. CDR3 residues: CASSGAGGPGNTQYF. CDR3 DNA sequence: TGTGCCAGCAGTGGGGCGGGGGGGCCCGGCAATACGCAGTATTTT.

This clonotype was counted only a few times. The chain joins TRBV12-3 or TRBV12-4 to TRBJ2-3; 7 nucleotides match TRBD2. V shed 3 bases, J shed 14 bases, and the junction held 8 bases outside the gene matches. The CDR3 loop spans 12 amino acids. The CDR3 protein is CASSFRRGWRYF. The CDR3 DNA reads TGTGCCAGCAGTTTTCGGCGGGGGTGGCGGTATTTT.

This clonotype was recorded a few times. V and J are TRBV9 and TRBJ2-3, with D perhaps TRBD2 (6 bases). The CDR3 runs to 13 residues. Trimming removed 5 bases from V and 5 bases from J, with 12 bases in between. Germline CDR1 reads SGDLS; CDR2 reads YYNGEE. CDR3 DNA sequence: TGTGCCAGCAGTGCCGGGACTCTAGATACGCAGTATTTT. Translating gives CASSAGTLDTQYF.

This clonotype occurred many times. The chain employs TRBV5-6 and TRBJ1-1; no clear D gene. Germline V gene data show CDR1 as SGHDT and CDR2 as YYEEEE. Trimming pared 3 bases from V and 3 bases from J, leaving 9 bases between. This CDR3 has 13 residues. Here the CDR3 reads CASSYERYTEAFF. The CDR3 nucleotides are TGTGCCAGCAGCTATGAGAGGTACACTGAAGCTTTCTTT.

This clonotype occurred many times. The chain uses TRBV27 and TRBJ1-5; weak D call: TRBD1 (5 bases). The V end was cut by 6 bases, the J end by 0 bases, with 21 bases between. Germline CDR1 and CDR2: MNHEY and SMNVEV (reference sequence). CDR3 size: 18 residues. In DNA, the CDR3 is TGTGCCAGCAGCCCTCGGGCATTGGGGCAGGATAGCAATCAGCCCCAGCATTTT. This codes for CASSPRALGQDSNQPQHF.

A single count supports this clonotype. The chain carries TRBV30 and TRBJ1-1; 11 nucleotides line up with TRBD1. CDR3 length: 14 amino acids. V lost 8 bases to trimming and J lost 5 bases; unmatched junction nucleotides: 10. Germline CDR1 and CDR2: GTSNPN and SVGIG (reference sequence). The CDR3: CAPRDRGRGTEAFF. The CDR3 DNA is TGTGCCCCGCGGGACAGGGGGAGAGGGACTGAAGCTTTCTTT.

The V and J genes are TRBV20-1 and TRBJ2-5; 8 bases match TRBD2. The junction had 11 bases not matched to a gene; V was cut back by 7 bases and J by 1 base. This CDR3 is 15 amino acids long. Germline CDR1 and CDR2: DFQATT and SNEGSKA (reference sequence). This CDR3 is CSVGRAGAVQETQYF. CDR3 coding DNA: TGCAGTGTAGGGAGAGCGGGGGCCGTCCAAGAGACCCAGTACTTC.

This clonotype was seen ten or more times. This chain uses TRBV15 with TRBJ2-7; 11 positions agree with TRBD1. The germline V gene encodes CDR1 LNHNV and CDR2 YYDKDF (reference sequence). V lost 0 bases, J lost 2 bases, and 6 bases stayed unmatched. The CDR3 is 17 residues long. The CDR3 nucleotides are TGTGCCACCAGCAGAGACCCAGGACAGGGGGCGGCCTACGAGCAGTACTTC. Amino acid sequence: CATSRDPGQGAAYEQYF.

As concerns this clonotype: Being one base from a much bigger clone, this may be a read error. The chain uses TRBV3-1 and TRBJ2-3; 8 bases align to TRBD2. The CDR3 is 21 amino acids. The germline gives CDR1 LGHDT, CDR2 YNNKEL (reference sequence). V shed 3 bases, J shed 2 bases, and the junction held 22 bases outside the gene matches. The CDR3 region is CASSQVLMAGGNLGHTDTQYF. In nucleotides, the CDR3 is TGTGCCAGCAGCCAGGTTCTAATGGCGGGGGGTAATTTGGGCCACACAGATACGCAGTATTTT.

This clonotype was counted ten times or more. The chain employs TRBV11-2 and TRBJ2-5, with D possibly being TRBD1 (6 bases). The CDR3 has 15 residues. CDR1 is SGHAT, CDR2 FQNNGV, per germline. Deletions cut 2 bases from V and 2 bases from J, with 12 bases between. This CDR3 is CASSLIQQGQETQYF. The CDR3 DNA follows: TGTGCCAGCAGCTTAATTCAACAGGGACAAGAGACCCAGTACTTC.

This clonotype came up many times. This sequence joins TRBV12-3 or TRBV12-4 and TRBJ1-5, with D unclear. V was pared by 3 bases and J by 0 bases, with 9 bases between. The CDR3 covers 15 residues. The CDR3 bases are TGTGCCAGCAGTTTGGGAGGTTTTAGCAATCAGCCCCAGCATTTT. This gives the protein CASSLGGFSNQPQHF.

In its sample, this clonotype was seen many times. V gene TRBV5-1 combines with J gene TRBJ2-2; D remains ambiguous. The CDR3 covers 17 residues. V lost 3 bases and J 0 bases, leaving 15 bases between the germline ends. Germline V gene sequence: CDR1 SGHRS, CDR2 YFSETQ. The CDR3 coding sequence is TGCGCCAGCAGCTATACTACACAAAAAACGAACACCGGGGAGCTGTTTTTT. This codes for CASSYTTQKTNTGELFF.

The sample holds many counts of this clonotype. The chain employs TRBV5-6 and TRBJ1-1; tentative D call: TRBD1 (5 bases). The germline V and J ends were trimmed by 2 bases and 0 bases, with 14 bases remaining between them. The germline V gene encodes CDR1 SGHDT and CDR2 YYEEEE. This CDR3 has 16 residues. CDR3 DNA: TGTGCCAGCAGCTTTGTGACAGCTATCATGAACACTGAAGCTTTCTTT. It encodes CASSFVTAIMNTEAFF.

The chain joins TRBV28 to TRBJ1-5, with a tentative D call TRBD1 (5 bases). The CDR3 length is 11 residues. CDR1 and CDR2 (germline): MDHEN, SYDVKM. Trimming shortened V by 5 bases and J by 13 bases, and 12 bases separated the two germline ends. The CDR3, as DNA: TGTGCCAGCAGTGGAGGGACTATTCAGCATTTT. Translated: CASSGGTIQHF.

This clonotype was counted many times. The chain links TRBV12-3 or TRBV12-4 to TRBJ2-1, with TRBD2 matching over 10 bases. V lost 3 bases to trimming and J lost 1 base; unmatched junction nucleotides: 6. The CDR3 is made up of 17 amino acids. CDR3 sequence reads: CASSLLPSGGSYNEQFF. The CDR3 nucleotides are TGTGCCAGCAGTTTGTTGCCTAGCGGGGGATCCTACAATGAGCAGTTCTTC.

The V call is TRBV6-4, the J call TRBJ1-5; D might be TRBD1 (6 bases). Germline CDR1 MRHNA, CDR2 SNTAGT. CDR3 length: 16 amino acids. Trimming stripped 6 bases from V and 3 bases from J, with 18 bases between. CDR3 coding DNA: TGTGCCAGCAGGGGCAAAATAGGGGGGCACAATCAGCCCCAGCATTTT. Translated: CASRGKIGGHNQPQHF.

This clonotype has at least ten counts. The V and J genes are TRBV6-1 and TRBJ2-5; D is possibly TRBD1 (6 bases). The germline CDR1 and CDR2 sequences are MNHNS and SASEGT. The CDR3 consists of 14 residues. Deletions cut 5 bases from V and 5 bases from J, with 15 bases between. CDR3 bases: TGTGCCAGCAGTTCCCCCTGGGGGCGGGAGACCCAGTACTTC. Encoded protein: CASSSPWGRETQYF.

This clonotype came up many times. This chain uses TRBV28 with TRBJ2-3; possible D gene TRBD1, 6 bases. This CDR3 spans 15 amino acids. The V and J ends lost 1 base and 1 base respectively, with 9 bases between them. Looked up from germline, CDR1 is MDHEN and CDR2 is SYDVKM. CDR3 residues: CASSLSQGRTDTQYF. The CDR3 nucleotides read TGTGCCAGCAGTTTATCCCAGGGGCGCACAGATACGCAGTATTTT.

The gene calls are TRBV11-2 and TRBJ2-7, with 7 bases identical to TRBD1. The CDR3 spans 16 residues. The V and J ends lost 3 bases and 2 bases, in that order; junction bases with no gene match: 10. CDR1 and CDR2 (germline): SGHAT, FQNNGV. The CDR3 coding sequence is TGTGCCAGCAGCTTTAGTAGGGACAGACCCCCCTACGAGCAGTACTTC. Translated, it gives CASSFSRDRPPYEQYF.

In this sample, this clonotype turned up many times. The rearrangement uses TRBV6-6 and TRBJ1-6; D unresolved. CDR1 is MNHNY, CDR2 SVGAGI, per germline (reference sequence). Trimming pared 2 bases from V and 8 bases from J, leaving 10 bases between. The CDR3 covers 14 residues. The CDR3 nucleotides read TGTGCCAGCAGTTACCCCCACAGAGATTCACCCCTCCACTTT. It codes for CASSYPHRDSPLHF.

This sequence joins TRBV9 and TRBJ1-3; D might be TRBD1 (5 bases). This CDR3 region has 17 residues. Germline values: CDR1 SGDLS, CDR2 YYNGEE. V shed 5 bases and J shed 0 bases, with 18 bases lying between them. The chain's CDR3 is CASSELGTPSSGNTIYF. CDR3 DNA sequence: TGTGCCAGCAGTGAACTCGGGACTCCGAGCTCTGGAAACACCATATATTTT.

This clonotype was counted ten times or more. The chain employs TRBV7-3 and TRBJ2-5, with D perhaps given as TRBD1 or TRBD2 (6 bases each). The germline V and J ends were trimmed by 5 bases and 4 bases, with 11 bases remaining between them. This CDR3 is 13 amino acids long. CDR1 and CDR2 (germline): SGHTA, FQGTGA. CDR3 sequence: CASSGGPRETQYF. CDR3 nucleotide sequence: TGTGCCAGCAGCGGGGGGCCACGAGAGACCCAGTACTTC. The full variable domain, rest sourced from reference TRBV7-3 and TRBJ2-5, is GAGVSQTPSNKVTEKGKYVELRCDPISGHTALYWYRQSLGQGPEFLIYFQGTGAADDSGLPNDRFFAVRPEGSVSTLKIQRTERGDSAVYLCASSGGPRETQYFGPGTRLLVL.

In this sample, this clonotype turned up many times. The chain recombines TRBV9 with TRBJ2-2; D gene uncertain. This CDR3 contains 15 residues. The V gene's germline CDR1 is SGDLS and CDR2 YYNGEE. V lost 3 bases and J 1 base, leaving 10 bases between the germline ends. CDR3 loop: CASSGPGLNTGELFF. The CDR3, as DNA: TGTGCCAGCAGCGGGCCTGGATTGAACACCGGGGAGCTGTTTTTT.

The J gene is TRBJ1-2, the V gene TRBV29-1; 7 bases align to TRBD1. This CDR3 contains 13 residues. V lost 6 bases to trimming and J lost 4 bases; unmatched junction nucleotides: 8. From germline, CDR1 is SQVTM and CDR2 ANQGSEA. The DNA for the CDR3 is TGCAGCGTGGAGGACGGGACAGCCTATGGCTACACCTTC. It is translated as CSVEDGTAYGYTF. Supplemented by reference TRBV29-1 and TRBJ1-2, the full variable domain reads SAVISQKPSRDICQRGTSLTIQCQVDSQVTMMFWYRQQPGQSLTLIATANQGSEATYESGFVIDKFPISRPNLTFSTLTVSNMSPEDSSIYLCSVEDGTAYGYTFGSGTRLTVV.

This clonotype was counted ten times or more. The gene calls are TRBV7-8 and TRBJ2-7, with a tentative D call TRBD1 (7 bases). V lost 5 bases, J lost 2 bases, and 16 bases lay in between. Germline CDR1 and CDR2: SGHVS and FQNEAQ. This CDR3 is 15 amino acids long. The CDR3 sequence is CASSIRWRGPYEQYF. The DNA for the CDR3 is TGTGCCAGCAGCATTAGGTGGAGGGGGCCCTACGAGCAGTACTTC.

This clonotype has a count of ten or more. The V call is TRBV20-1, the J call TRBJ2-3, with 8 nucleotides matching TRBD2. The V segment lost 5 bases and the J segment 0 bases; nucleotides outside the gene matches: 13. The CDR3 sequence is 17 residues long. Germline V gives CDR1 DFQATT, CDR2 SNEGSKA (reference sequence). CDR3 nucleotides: TGCAGTGCTTACCCCGGGACTAGATTTTCTAGCACAGATACGCAGTATTTT. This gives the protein CSAYPGTRFSSTDTQYF.

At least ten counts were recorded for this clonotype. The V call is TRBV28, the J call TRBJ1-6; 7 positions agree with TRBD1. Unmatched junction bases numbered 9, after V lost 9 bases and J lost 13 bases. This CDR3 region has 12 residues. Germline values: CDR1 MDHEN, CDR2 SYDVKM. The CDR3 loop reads CASKTGSFPLHF. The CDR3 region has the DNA TGTGCCAGTAAGACAGGGTCCTTCCCCCTCCACTTT.

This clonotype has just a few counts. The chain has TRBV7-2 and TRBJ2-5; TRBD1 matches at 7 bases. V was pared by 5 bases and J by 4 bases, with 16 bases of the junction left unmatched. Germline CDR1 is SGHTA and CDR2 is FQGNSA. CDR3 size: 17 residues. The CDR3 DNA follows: TGTGCCAGCAGCACCCTAGGACAGGTCCATTTGGGAGAGACCCAGTACTTC. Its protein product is CASSTLGQVHLGETQYF.

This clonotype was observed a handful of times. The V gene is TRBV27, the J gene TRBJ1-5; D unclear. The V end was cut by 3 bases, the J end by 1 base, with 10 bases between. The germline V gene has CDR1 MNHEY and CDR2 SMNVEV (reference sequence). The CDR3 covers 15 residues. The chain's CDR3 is CASSLYTKSNQPQHF. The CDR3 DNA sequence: TGTGCCAGCAGTTTGTACACTAAGAGCAATCAGCCCCAGCATTTT.